The sequence of this TCR beta chain was determined in a study of shared clonotypes between healthy human individuals. The naive CD8 subset, CD45RO-negative cells positively selected for CCR7, excluded terminally differentiated effector memory CD45RA+ cells. Profiled with immunoSEQ multiplex PCR; TCRdb holds only in-frame clones, not every one. This sample carries hundreds of thousands of clones, roughly 96% of them seen once, and the ten largest clones take 0.2% to 0.25%. Study results and limitations: Deeper or shallower sequencing was expected to change how clonotypes are shared among donors.

Points on this clone: Its antigen is not known.

Per germline, CDR1 SQVTM and CDR2 ANQGSEA. V shed 4 bases and J shed 5 bases, with 8 bases lying between them. The CDR3 extends over 11 amino acids. The sample consisted of naive CD8+ T cells sorted from blood. J is TRBJ1-2 and V is TRBV29-1; D gene uncertain. The sequence was obtained from a man aged 25 to 40 in good health. The CDR3 sequence is CSVGGSYGYTF. CDR3 nucleotide sequence: TGCAGCGTTGGAGGCAGTTATGGCTACACCTTC.